The table lists the clone carrying this T cell receptor beta chain with many counts. Unique molecular identifiers were incorporated when the TCRbeta library was constructed. TCRdb fed the PCR reads into MiXCR, producing one record per CDR3 protein. The sample lists roughly 190,000 distinct CDR3 sequences; less than 15% were seen once. This sample is drawn from a study of T-cell reconstitution after alpha-beta-depleted transplantation in children. The junction had 6 bases not matched to a gene; V was cut back by 3 bases and J by 2 bases. The CDR3 has 15 residues. The germline CDR1 and CDR2 sequences are MNHEY and SMNVEV (reference sequence).

Sequenced here: PBMCs from the stem cell graft donor, sampled from the stem cell graft. This receptor was taken from a human donor who donated a stem cell graft to a child with acute lymphoblastic leukemia. The chain combines TRBV27 with TRBJ2-7; TRBD2 matches 8 bases. The CDR3 bases are TGTGCCAGCAGTTTGGGACTAGAGACCCCCTACGAGCAGTACTTC. Its translation: CASSLGLETPYEQYF.